This T cell receptor beta chain was obtained from a study of cytomegalovirus exposure and HLA in healthy donors. The study's findings and limits: Later analysis suggested links between common viral pathogens and several top significant clusters. Some highly shared sequence variants likely arose as a pipeline artifact. Association with HLA alleles at 0.05 false discovery rate was found for 15,000 to 20,000 TCR beta sequences in a later analysis. The later analysis indicated that the majority of CMV-associated TCR beta chains appeared HLA-restricted.

PCR used 60 Vbeta primers and 13 Jbeta primers. Profiled with immunoSEQ multiplex PCR; TCRdb holds only in-frame clones, not every one. There are some 120,000 clones in the sample; approximately 81% occur only once, and 4% lies in the top ten. Comment on this clone: No antigen is known for it.

This CDR3 region has 13 residues. V lost 11 bases to trimming and J lost 4 bases; unmatched junction nucleotides: 7. Germline CDR1 and CDR2: SGHAT and FQNNGV. The source of this sequence is a man younger than 35 in good health and CMV-seropositive. The chain combines TRBV11-2 with TRBJ2-2; TRBD1 aligns across 7 bases. The specimen was PBMCs. CDR3 in DNA: TGTGCCGGAATACAGGGGATCACCGGGGAGCTGTTTTTT. Its translation: CAGIQGITGELFF.